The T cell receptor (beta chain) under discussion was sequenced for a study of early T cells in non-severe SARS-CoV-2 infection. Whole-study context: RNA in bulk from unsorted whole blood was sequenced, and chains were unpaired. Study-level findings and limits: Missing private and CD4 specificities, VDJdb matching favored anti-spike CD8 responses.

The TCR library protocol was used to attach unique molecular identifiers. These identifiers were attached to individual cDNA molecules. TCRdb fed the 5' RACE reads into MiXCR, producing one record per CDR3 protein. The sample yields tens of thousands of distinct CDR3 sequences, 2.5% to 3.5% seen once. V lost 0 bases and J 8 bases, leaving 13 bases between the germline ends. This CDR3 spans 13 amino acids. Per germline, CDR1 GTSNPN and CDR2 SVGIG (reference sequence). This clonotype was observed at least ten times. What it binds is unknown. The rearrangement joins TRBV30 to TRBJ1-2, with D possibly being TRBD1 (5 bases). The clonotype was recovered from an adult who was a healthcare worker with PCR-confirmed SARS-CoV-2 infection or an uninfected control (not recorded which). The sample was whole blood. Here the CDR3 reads CAWSVLPGDGYTF. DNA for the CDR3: TGTGCCTGGAGTGTACTACCCGGGGACGGCTACACCTTC.